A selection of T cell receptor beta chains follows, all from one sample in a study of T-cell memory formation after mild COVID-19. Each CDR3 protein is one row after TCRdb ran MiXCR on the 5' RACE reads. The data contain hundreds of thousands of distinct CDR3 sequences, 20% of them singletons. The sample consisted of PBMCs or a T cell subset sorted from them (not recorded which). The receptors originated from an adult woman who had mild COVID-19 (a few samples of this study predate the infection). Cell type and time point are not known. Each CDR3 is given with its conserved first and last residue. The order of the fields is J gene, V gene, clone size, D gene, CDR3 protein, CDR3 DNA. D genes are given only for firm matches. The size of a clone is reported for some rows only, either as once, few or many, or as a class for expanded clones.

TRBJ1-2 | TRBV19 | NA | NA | CASSPGDNRDYTF | TGTGCCAGTAGTCCCGGAGACAATAGGGACTACACCTTC
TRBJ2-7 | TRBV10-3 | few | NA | CAIMTRNSSYEQYF | TGTGCCATCATGACTCGGAACAGCTCCTACGAGCAGTACTTC
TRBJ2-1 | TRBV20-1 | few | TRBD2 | CSARPSTSGSHNEQFF | TGCAGTGCTAGACCCTCAACTAGCGGGAGCCACAATGAGCAGTTCTTC
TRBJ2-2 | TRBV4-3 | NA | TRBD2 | CASSEPSGAAPGELFF | TGCGCCAGCAGCGAGCCCAGCGGGGCTGCTCCCGGGGAGCTGTTTTTT
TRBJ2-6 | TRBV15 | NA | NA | CATSRDRTVSGANVLTF | TGTGCCACCAGCAGAGATAGAACAGTCTCTGGGGCCAACGTCCTGACTTTC
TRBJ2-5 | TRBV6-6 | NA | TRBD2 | CASSRASGRVTETQYF | TGTGCCAGCAGCCGGGCTAGCGGACGAGTCACAGAGACCCAGTACTTC
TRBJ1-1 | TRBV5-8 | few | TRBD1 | CASSFYRGVNTEAFF | TGTGCCAGCAGCTTTTACAGGGGTGTTAACACTGAAGCTTTCTTT
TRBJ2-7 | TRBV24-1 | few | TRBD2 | CATSDRTSGSMNEQYF | TGTGCCACCAGTGATCGGACTAGCGGGAGTATGAACGAGCAGTACTTC
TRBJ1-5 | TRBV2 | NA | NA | CASSPWGASQPQHF | TGTGCCAGCTCTCCGTGGGGGGCGAGTCAGCCCCAGCATTTT
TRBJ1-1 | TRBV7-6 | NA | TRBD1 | CASSLGVRGEAFF | TGTGCCAGCAGCTTAGGGGTCAGGGGGGAAGCTTTCTTT
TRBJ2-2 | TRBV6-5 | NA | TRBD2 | CASSLGLAGGLNTGELFF | TGTGCCAGCAGCCTCGGACTAGCGGGGGGGTTGAACACCGGGGAGCTGTTTTTT
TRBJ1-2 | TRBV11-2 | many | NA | CASSLDGGLGSYGYTF | TGTGCCAGCAGCTTAGACGGAGGGCTCGGGTCCTATGGCTACACCTTC